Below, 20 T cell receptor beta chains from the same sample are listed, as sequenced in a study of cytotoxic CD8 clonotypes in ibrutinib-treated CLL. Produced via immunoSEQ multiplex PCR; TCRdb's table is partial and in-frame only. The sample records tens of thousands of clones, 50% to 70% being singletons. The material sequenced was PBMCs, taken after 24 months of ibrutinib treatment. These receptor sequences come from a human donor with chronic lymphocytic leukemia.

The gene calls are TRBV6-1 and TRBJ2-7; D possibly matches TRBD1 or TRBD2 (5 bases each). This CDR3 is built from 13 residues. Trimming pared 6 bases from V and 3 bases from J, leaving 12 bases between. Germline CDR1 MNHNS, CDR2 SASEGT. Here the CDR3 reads CASSPGQNYEQYF. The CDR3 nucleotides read TGTGCCAGCAGCCCGGGGCAGAACTACGAGCAGTACTTC.

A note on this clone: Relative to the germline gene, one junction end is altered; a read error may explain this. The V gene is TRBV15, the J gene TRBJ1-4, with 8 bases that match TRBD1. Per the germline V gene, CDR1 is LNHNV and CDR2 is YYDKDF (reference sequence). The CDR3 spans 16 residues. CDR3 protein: CATSRDRTGSGEKLSF. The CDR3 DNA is TGTGCCACCAGCAGAGATCGGACAGGGAGCGGTGAAAAACTGTCTTTT.

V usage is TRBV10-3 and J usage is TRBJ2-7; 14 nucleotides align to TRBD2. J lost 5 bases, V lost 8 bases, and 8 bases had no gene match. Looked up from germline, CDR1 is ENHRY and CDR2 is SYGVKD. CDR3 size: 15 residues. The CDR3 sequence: CAIRGTSGSSNEQYF. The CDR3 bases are TGTGCCATCCGGGGGACTAGCGGGAGTTCGAACGAGCAGTACTTC.

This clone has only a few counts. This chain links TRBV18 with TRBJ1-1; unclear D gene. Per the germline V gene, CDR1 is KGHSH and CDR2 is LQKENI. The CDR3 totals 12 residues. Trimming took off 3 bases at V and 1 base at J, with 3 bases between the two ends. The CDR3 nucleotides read TGTGCCAGCTCACCGGCGAACACTGAAGCTTTCTTT. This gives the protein CASSPANTEAFF.

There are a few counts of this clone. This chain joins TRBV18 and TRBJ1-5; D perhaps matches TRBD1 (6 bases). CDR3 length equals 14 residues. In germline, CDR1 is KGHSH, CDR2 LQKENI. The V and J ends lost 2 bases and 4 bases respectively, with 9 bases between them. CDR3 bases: TGTGCCAGCTCACCATGGGGGCAGAATCAGCCCCAGCATTTT. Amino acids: CASSPWGQNQPQHF.

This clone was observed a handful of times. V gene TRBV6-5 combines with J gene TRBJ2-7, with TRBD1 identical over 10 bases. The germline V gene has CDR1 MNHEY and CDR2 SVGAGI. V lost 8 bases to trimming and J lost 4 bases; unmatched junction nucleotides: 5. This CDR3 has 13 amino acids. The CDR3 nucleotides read TGTGCCAGCTGGGACAGGGGTTTGTACGAGCAGTACTTC. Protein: CASWDRGLYEQYF.

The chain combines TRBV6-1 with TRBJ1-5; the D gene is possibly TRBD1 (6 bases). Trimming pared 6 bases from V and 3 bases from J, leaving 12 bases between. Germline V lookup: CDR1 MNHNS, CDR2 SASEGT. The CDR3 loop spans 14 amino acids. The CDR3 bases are TGTGCCAGCAGCGACGGACAGTACAATCAGCCCCAGCATTTT. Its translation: CASSDGQYNQPQHF.

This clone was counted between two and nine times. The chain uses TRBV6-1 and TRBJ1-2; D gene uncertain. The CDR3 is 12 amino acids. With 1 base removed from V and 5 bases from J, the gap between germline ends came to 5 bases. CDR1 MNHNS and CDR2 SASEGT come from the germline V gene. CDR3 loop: CASSEGPYGYTF. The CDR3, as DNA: TGTGCCAGCAGTGAAGGACCATATGGCTACACCTTC.

CDR3 DNA: TGTGCCAGCAGCGTGGGACTGTTCACAGATACGCAGTATTTT. This codes for CASSVGLFTDTQYF. The V gene is TRBV9, the J gene TRBJ2-3, with a weak D call TRBD2 (6 bases). The CDR3 is made up of 14 amino acids. Trimming stripped 2 bases from V and 2 bases from J, with 9 bases between. Germline V gene sequence: CDR1 SGDLS, CDR2 YYNGEE.

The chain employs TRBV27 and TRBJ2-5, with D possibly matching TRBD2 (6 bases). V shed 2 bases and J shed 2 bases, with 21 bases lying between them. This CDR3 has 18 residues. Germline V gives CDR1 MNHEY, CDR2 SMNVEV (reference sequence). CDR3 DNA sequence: TGTGCCAGCAGTTTAGGCCGCTCGTCCCTAGCGCCTCAAGAGACCCAGTACTTC. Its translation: CASSLGRSSLAPQETQYF.

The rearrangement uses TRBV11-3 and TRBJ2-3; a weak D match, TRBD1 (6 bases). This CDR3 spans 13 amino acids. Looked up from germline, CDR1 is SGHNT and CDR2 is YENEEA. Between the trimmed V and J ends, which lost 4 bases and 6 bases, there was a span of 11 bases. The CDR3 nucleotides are TGTGCCAGCAGCTCAGGGGATAGGGATACGCAGTATTTT. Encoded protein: CASSSGDRDTQYF.

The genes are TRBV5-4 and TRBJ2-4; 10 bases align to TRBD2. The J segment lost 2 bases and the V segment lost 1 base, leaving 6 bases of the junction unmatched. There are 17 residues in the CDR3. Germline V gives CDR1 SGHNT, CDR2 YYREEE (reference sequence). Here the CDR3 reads CASSLRLAGATKNIQYF. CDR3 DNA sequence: TGTGCCAGCAGCTTGCGGCTAGCGGGAGCAACCAAAAACATTCAGTACTTC.

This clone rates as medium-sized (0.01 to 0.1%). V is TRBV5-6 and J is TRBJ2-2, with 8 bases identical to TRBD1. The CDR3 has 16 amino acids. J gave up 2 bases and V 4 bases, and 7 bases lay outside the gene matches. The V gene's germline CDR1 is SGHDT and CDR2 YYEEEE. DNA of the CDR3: TGTGCCAGCAGCCTCTGGACAGGGCCTAACACCGGGGAGCTGTTTTTT. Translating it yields CASSLWTGPNTGELFF.

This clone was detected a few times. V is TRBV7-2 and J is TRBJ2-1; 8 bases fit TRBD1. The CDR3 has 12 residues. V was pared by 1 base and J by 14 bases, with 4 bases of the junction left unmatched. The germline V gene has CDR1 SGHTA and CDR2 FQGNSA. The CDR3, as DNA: TGTGCCAGCAGCTTAGAGACAGGGGCTAAGTTCTTC. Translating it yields CASSLETGAKFF.

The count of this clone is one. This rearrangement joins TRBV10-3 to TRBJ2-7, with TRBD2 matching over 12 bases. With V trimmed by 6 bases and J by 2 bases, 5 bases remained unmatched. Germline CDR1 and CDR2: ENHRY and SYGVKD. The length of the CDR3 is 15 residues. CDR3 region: CAIRATSGGPYEQYF. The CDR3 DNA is TGTGCCATCAGGGCGACTAGCGGGGGCCCCTACGAGCAGTACTTC.

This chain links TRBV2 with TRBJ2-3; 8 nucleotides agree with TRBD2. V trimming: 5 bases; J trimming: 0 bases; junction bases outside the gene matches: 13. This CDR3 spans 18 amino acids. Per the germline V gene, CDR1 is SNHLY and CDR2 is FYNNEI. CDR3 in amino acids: CASSYRASGPTSTDTQYF. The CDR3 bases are TGTGCCAGCAGTTACCGCGCTAGCGGGCCCACTAGCACAGATACGCAGTATTTT.

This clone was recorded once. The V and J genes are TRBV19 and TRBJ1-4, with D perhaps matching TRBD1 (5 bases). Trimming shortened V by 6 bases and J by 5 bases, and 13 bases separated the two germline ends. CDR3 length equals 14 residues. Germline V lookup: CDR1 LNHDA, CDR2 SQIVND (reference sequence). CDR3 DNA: TGTGCCAGTAGACATGACAGCCGAAATGAAAAACTGTTTTTT. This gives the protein CASRHDSRNEKLFF.

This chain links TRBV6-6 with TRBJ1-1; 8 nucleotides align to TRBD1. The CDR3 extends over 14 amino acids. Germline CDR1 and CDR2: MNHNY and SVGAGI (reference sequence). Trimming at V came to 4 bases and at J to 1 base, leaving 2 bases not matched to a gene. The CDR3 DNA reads TGTGCCAGCAGTTGGGGACAGGAGAACACTGAAGCTTTCTTT. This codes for CASSWGQENTEAFF.

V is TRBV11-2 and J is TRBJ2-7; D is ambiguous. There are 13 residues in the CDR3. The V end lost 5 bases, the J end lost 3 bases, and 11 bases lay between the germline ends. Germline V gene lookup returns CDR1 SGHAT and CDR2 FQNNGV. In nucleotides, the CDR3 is TGTGCCAGCAGCCAAAACAGCTTCTACGAGCAGTACTTC. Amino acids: CASSQNSFYEQYF.

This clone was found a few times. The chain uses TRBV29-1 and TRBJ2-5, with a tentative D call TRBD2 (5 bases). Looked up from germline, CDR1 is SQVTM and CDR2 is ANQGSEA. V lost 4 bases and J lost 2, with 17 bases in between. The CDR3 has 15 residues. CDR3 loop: CSVGPPRAGQETQYF. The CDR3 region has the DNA TGCAGCGTTGGGCCCCCCCGCGCGGGTCAAGAGACCCAGTACTTC.